The clone carrying this T cell receptor beta chain was seen only once. What it binds is not known. Every donor was a healthy person donating bone marrow. These donors counted as nominally healthy when sampled, but unrecorded immune exposures were likely. The data are from a study of cytomegalovirus exposure and HLA in healthy donors. Notes on the study in general: TCR beta chains numbering more than 150 were designated cytomegalovirus-associated.

The PCR made use of 60 Vbeta and 13 Jbeta primers. Produced via immunoSEQ multiplex PCR; TCRdb's table is partial and in-frame only. This sample has fewer than 250,000 clones, with roughly four fifths found just once. The sample was PBMCs. The receptor was isolated from a woman aged 25 to 39 in good health and CMV-seropositive.

In nucleotides, the CDR3 is TGTGCCAGCAGCCGACAGGGCGCAGGGGCCAACGTCCTGACTTTC. Translated, it gives CASSRQGAGANVLTF. V and J are TRBV5-4 and TRBJ2-6; TRBD1 agrees at 7 bases. Germline lookup yields CDR1 SGHNT and CDR2 YYREEE (reference sequence). V lost 4 bases, J lost 4 bases, and 5 bases stayed unmatched. The CDR3 has 15 residues.